This TCR beta chain came from a study of cytomegalovirus exposure and HLA in healthy donors. Study-wide points: Indistinguishability led to the exclusion of some V segments, TRBV6-2 and TRBV6-3 included.

CDR3 length: 15 amino acids. CDR1 and CDR2 (germline): MRHNA, SNTAGT. V dropped 5 bases and J dropped 0; count of bases not matched to a gene: 4. With respect to this clone: Its specificity is unknown.

The PCR was carried out with 60 Vbeta primers and 13 Jbeta primers. Sequenced by immunoSEQ multiplex PCR; TCRdb stores in-frame clones only, minus some. This sample has around 120,000 clones, with more than 60% found just once. Those who donated were healthy bone marrow donors. The sample consisted of PBMCs. V is TRBV6-4 and J is TRBJ2-3; 8 bases line up with TRBD2. The TCR was taken from a woman between 40 and 55 years old in good health and CMV-seropositive. CDR3 region: CASSSSSGSTDTQYF. The CDR3 bases are TGTGCCAGCAGTTCGTCTAGCGGGAGCACAGATACGCAGTATTTT.